This T cell receptor (beta chain) originates from a study of human T cells and chemical hapten exposure. V shed 4 bases and J shed 7 bases, with 5 bases lying between them. Germline CDR1 and CDR2: MDHEN and SYDVKM. The CDR3 is 11 amino acids. MiXCR, applied by TCRdb to the RACE reads, yields one record per CDR3 protein. The sample consists of fewer than 60,000 distinct CDR3 sequences, over 9% of them appearing once. Time point given: pre-sensitization, week 0. Treatment given: therapeutic diphenylcyclopropenone sensitization with weekly scalp DPC. Blood, whole and unfractionated, served as the source for total RNA extraction.

V gene TRBV28 combines with J gene TRBJ2-4; D unclear. This TCR was recovered from a woman in her forties with alopecia areata. Some clones in this sample may be carry-over from other donors' samples. Sequenced material: whole blood, taken in connection with sensitization to the hapten diphenylcyclopropenone (DPC). As DNA, the CDR3 is TGTGCCAGCAGTTCCCCTAACATTCAGTACTTC. Protein sequence: CASSSPNIQYF.